One sample yielded the 2 T cell receptor beta chains listed below, sequenced in a study of naive and memory T cell subsets. Four PCR rounds used nested alpha and beta constant region primers plus the SP2 primer. TCRdb passed the 5' RACE reads through MiXCR, listing each CDR3 protein once. This sample carries tens of thousands of distinct CDR3 sequences, about 4.8% of them seen once, and the ten largest clones take more than 0.75%. The library had UMIs added by 3' ligation of an oligonucleotide to TCR cDNA. These receptors came from a female donor in good health.

V gene TRBV28 combines with J gene TRBJ2-1; D is unresolved. V was clipped by 7 bases and J by 5 bases, with 9 bases between them. Germline CDR1 MDHEN, CDR2 SYDVKM. The CDR3 consists of 12 residues. The CDR3 sequence: CASTAINNEQFF. Written as DNA, the CDR3 is TGTGCCAGCACTGCGATAAACAATGAGCAGTTCTTC.

This clonotype has ten or more counts. V gene TRBV11-3 combines with J gene TRBJ2-1; D gene unclear. This CDR3 has 16 amino acids. Trimming took off 0 bases at V and 0 bases at J, with 9 bases between the two ends. The germline CDR1 and CDR2 sequences are SGHNT and YENEEA. CDR3 protein: CASSLDGWGSYNEQFF. The CDR3 DNA sequence: TGTGCCAGCAGCTTAGACGGCTGGGGCTCCTACAATGAGCAGTTCTTC.